Presented here are 10 T cell receptor beta chains from one specimen sequenced in a study of siplizumab effects on memory and regulatory T cells. Measured with immunoSEQ multiplex PCR; TCRdb has only the in-frame clones, and not every one. The table records more than 95,000 clones, 85% to 95% of them present only once. The sequenced sample was CD4+ T cells sorted from blood. These receptors were taken from a human donor in good health.

The chain uses TRBV29-1 and TRBJ1-1; perhaps TRBD1 as D (6 bases). Trimming took 6 bases from V and 4 from J, leaving 18 bases between them. From germline, CDR1 is SQVTM and CDR2 ANQGSEA. This CDR3 is 14 amino acids long. CDR3 DNA: TGCAGCGTCCGAGGGGGGGTTGAGGGCACTGAAGCTTTCTTT. This gives the protein CSVRGGVEGTEAFF.

The chain has TRBV11-2 and TRBJ1-1; D is ambiguous. V was trimmed by 3 bases and J by 11 bases, leaving 19 bases between them. The CDR3 has 14 amino acids. The germline V gene encodes CDR1 SGHAT and CDR2 FQNNGV. The CDR3, as DNA: TGTGCCAGCAGCTTGTCTCAATACTTCGAAGGGGCTTTCTTT. Residues: CASSLSQYFEGAFF. Supplemented by reference TRBV11-2 and TRBJ1-1, the full variable domain reads EAGVAQSPRYKIIEKRQSVAFWCNPISGHATLYWYQQILGQGPKLLIQFQNNGVVDDSQLPKDRFSAERLKGVDSTLKIQPAKLEDSAVYLCASSLSQYFEGAFFGQGTRLTVV.

The rearrangement uses TRBV19 and TRBJ2-7; TRBD1 is a possible D gene (6 bases). V gave up 5 bases and J gave up 0 bases, with 20 bases separating them. CDR1 and CDR2 from the germline V gene are LNHDA and SQIVND (reference sequence). CDR3 length equals 17 residues. CDR3 nucleotides: TGTGCCAGTAGTCCGGAACAGGGTTTCCCTGGCTCCTACGAGCAGTACTTC. Its protein is CASSPEQGFPGSYEQYF.

The chain has TRBV4-3 and TRBJ2-1; TRBD2 matches at 8 bases. Germline values: CDR1 LGHNA, CDR2 YSLEER. The CDR3 totals 15 residues. The V segment lost 0 bases and the J segment 8 bases; nucleotides outside the gene matches: 6. CDR3 region: CASSQDGGRPHEQFF. The CDR3 coding sequence is TGCGCCAGCAGCCAAGACGGCGGGAGGCCCCATGAGCAGTTCTTC.

This clone was observed a single time. The chain couples TRBV27 to TRBJ1-5; 7 nucleotides line up with TRBD1. This CDR3 has 13 amino acids. CDR1 is MNHEY, CDR2 SMNVEV, per germline (reference sequence). The J segment lost 10 bases and the V segment lost 6 bases, leaving 9 bases of the junction unmatched. The chain's CDR3 is CASRRDSQQPQHF. The CDR3 DNA is TGTGCCAGCAGGCGGGACAGTCAACAACCCCAGCATTTT.

The chain joins TRBV28 to TRBJ1-1; perhaps TRBD1 as D (5 bases). The V end was cut by 8 bases, the J end by 6 bases, with 19 bases between. CDR1 MDHEN and CDR2 SYDVKM come from the germline V gene. The CDR3 loop spans 14 amino acids. This chain's CDR3 is CASALAGGIAEAFF. In nucleotides, the CDR3 is TGTGCCAGCGCCCTTGCGGGGGGGATCGCTGAAGCTTTCTTT.

The gene calls are TRBV19 and TRBJ2-5; tentative D call: TRBD1 (5 bases). Trimming took 3 bases from V and 8 from J, leaving 16 bases between them. Germline CDR1 LNHDA, CDR2 SQIVND (reference sequence). The CDR3 has 14 residues. CDR3 bases: TGTGCCAGTAGTATCAGTGGGGCAGGCCCTACCCAGTACTTC. This sequence encodes CASSISGAGPTQYF.

The chain carries TRBV4-1 and TRBJ1-2; a weak D match, TRBD1 (5 bases). The CDR3 has 14 amino acids. Trimming pared 3 bases from V and 4 bases from J, leaving 12 bases between. The V gene's germline CDR1 is MGHRA and CDR2 YSYEKL. The CDR3 DNA reads as TGCGCCAGCAGCCACAAGCAGGGTCCCTATGGCTACACCTTC. It specifies CASSHKQGPYGYTF.

The CDR3 nucleotides read TGCAGTGCTAGACTGGGAGACACGCAGTATTTT. Translation: CSARLGDTQYF. The V call is TRBV20-1, the J call TRBJ2-3, with D possibly matching TRBD2 (5 bases). The germline V gene has CDR1 DFQATT and CDR2 SNEGSKA (reference sequence). Trimming took 2 bases from V and 9 from J, leaving 9 bases between them. The CDR3 has 11 residues.

CDR3 residues: CSDRDRPPGGAKNIQYF. The CDR3 DNA follows: TGCAGCGACCGGGACAGGCCCCCCGGGGGCGCCAAAAACATTCAGTACTTC. The chain combines TRBV29-1 with TRBJ2-4; 8 bases align to TRBD1. CDR1 and CDR2 (germline): SQVTM, ANQGSEA. CDR3 size: 17 residues. Trimming removed 7 bases from V and 1 base from J; junction bases left unmatched: 15.